The 29 T cell receptor beta chains listed next were all sequenced from one sample in a study of blood T cell repertoires in COVID-19. The table came from immunoSEQ multiplex PCR; TCRdb's copy has only in-frame clones and leaves some out. Of around 130,000 clones listed, about four fifths were seen once; the top ten hold 8.9%. The sequencing input was peripheral blood. Every receptor here comes from a man aged 30 to 39 with COVID-19, enrolled during active disease.

This clone was seen once. The J gene is TRBJ2-7, the V gene TRBV30; TRBD1 aligns across 9 bases. Germline CDR1 is GTSNPN and CDR2 is SVGIG (reference sequence). This CDR3 has 15 residues. The V and J ends lost 2 bases and 6 bases, in that order; junction bases with no gene match: 11. CDR3 region: CAWSLTGTGRSEQYF. CDR3 bases: TGTGCCTGGAGTCTAACCGGGACAGGGCGTAGCGAGCAGTACTTC.

The genes are TRBV4-1 and TRBJ2-1; 8 nucleotides align to TRBD2. Looked up from germline, CDR1 is MGHRA and CDR2 is YSYEKL. Trimming at V came to 2 bases and at J to 0 bases, leaving 0 bases not matched to a gene. CDR3 length equals 15 residues. The CDR3, as DNA: TGCGCCAGCAGCCAAACTAGCGGCTCCTACAATGAGCAGTTCTTC. Translated, it gives CASSQTSGSYNEQFF.

V is TRBV28 and J is TRBJ1-1; D unresolved. V was cut by 3 bases and J by 10 bases, with 12 bases left in between. The germline CDR1 and CDR2 sequences are MDHEN and SYDVKM. The CDR3 loop spans 12 amino acids. The CDR3 sequence is CASSLTTLGAFF. The CDR3 DNA reads TGTGCCAGCAGTTTGACAACCCTCGGAGCTTTCTTT.

The chain uses TRBV28 and TRBJ1-5, with a tentative D call TRBD1 (5 bases). CDR3 size: 17 residues. CDR1 and CDR2 (germline): MDHEN, SYDVKM. Trimming stripped 5 bases from V and 2 bases from J, with 19 bases between. Here the CDR3 reads CASSQQGVVRGNQPQHF. As DNA, the CDR3 is TGTGCCAGCAGTCAGCAGGGTGTGGTACGTGGCAATCAGCCCCAGCATTTT. The entire variable domain, with the rest obtained from reference TRBV28 and TRBJ1-5, is as follows: DVKVTQSSRYLVKRTGEKVFLECVQDMDHENMFWYRQDPGLGLRLIYFSYDVKMKEKGDIPEGYSVSREKKERFSLILESASTNQTSMYLCASSQQGVVRGNQPQHFGDGTRLSIL.

V gene TRBV3-1 (or the pseudogene TRBV3-2) combines with J gene TRBJ1-2, with 7 bases identical to TRBD1. V dropped 4 bases and J dropped 4; count of bases not matched to a gene: 6. The CDR3 spans 14 residues. Per germline, CDR1 LGHDT and CDR2 YNNKEL (reference sequence). The CDR3 DNA reads TGTGCCAGCAGCCCGACAGGGATGGCCTATGGCTACACCTTC. This sequence encodes CASSPTGMAYGYTF.

This chain joins TRBV10-3 and TRBJ1-6; 10 bases line up with TRBD1. The CDR3 runs to 15 residues. The ends lost 0 bases at V and 9 bases at J; junction bases unmatched: 2. Germline CDR1 ENHRY, CDR2 SYGVKD. In DNA, the CDR3 is TGTGCCATCAGTGAGTCGGGACAGGGGTCTTCACCCCTCCACTTT. This encodes CAISESGQGSSPLHF.

The chain links TRBV2 to TRBJ1-1; TRBD1 agrees at 7 bases. Germline CDR1 is SNHLY and CDR2 is FYNNEI. CDR3 length equals 14 residues. V lost 6 bases, J lost 9 bases, and 13 bases stayed unmatched. CDR3 coding DNA: TGTGCCAGCAGGGCGGACAGGCAAGCAACTCAAGCTTTCTTT. It encodes CASRADRQATQAFF.

The rearrangement uses TRBV10-3 and TRBJ1-3, with a weak D call TRBD1 (6 bases). The germline CDR1 and CDR2 sequences are ENHRY and SYGVKD. The CDR3 spans 14 residues. V was cut by 8 bases and J by 3 bases, with 14 bases left in between. The CDR3 loop is CAISQGVSGNTIYF. Here the CDR3 DNA reads TGTGCCATCTCACAGGGAGTGAGTGGAAACACCATATATTTT.

This chain joins TRBV6-5 and TRBJ2-6; D unresolved. The CDR3 is made up of 15 amino acids. V was pared by 6 bases and J by 4 bases, with 13 bases between. CDR1 and CDR2 from the germline V gene are MNHEY and SVGAGI. The DNA for the CDR3 is TGTGCCAGCAGACTAACAAATAGGGGGGCCAACGTCCTGACTTTC. This codes for CASRLTNRGANVLTF.

The V gene is TRBV6-4, the J gene TRBJ2-6; perhaps TRBD2 as D (5 bases). The length of the CDR3 is 17 residues. With 3 bases removed from V and 0 bases from J, the gap between germline ends came to 12 bases. Germline V lookup: CDR1 MRHNA, CDR2 SNTAGT. The CDR3 DNA sequence: TGTGCCAGCAGTGAAGCGGCGGCTAGCTCTGGGGCCAACGTCCTGACTTTC. It translates to CASSEAAASSGANVLTF.

This chain links TRBV4-3 with TRBJ1-6; the match to TRBD1 covers 10 bases. CDR3 length: 16 amino acids. V was clipped by 4 bases and J by 13 bases; unmatched bases: 13. CDR1 and CDR2 (germline): LGHNA, YSLEER. The chain's CDR3 is CASSLRIRDRGVPLHF. The CDR3 nucleotides read TGCGCCAGCAGCCTAAGAATCCGGGACAGGGGAGTGCCCCTCCACTTT.

The chain is built from TRBV30 and TRBJ2-1; TRBD2 matches at 7 bases. V trimming: 1 base; J trimming: 4 bases; junction bases outside the gene matches: 4. There are 14 residues in the CDR3. The germline CDR1 and CDR2 sequences are GTSNPN and SVGIG (reference sequence). The CDR3 DNA is TGTGCCTGGAGTGGTAGCGGGTTATACAATGAGCAGTTCTTC. It is translated as CAWSGSGLYNEQFF. The whole variable domain, filled in from reference TRBV30 and TRBJ2-1, reads SQTIHQWPATLVQPVGSPLSLECTVEGTSNPNLYWYRQAAGRGLQLLFYSVGIGQISSEVPQNLSASRPQDRQFILSSKKLLLSDSGFYLCAWSGSGLYNEQFFGPGTRLTVL.

The gene calls are TRBV19 and TRBJ1-2; possible D gene TRBD1, 5 bases. CDR3 size: 14 residues. Deletions cut 1 base from V and 4 bases from J, with 10 bases between. Germline CDR1 is LNHDA and CDR2 is SQIVND (reference sequence). This CDR3 reads CASSIGQGSYGYTF. DNA of the CDR3: TGTGCCAGTAGTATAGGGCAGGGAAGCTATGGCTACACCTTC.

The chain has TRBV29-1 and TRBJ2-5; D unresolved. Germline CDR1 and CDR2: SQVTM and ANQGSEA. V shed 8 bases and J shed 7 bases, with 14 bases lying between them. This CDR3 spans 11 amino acids. The CDR3 DNA follows: TGCAGCTGCACAGAGTCCGGGACCCAGTACTTC. Its protein is CSCTESGTQYF.

The rearrangement uses TRBV4-3 and TRBJ2-3; a possible D gene is TRBD2 (5 bases). Germline V gene lookup returns CDR1 LGHNA and CDR2 YSLEER. The CDR3 is 16 residues long. Trimming stripped 3 bases from V and 6 bases from J, with 19 bases between. Here the CDR3 DNA reads TGCGCCAGCAGCCAGCTCCCCAGCGGTTTGATGGATACGCAGTATTTT. It encodes CASSQLPSGLMDTQYF.

The chain couples TRBV28 to TRBJ2-2; 8 positions agree with TRBD2. Trimming cost V 5 bases and J 8 bases; bases outside gene matches: 13. This CDR3 contains 16 residues. The V gene's germline CDR1 is MDHEN and CDR2 SYDVKM. The CDR3 protein is CASSRPSGRPQGELFF. CDR3 DNA sequence: TGTGCCAGCAGTCGCCCCAGCGGGAGACCGCAAGGGGAGCTGTTTTTT. Looking up the rest from reference TRBV28 and TRBJ2-2 gives the full variable domain: DVKVTQSSRYLVKRTGEKVFLECVQDMDHENMFWYRQDPGLGLRLIYFSYDVKMKEKGDIPEGYSVSREKKERFSLILESASTNQTSMYLCASSRPSGRPQGELFFGEGSRLTVL.

CDR3 region: CASRYWAGDTQYF. In DNA form, the CDR3 reads TGTGCCAGCAGATATTGGGCAGGGGATACGCAGTATTTT. The chain carries TRBV27 and TRBJ2-3; D may be TRBD1 (5 bases). The germline V gene has CDR1 MNHEY and CDR2 SMNVEV (reference sequence). The V end was cut by 6 bases, the J end by 6 bases, with 13 bases between. The length of the CDR3 is 13 residues.

The chain uses TRBV4-1 and TRBJ2-2, with TRBD1 as a possible D gene (5 bases). The CDR3 sequence is 16 residues long. The V gene's germline CDR1 is MGHRA and CDR2 YSYEKL. V gave up 1 base and J gave up 6 bases, with 15 bases separating them. The CDR3 region is CASSQAGNPDSGELFF. CDR3 nucleotide sequence: TGCGCCAGCAGCCAAGCAGGGAACCCGGATTCCGGGGAGCTGTTTTTT.

This chain joins TRBV23-1 and TRBJ2-7; 12 bases align to TRBD2. TRBV23-1 is annotated as an ORF whose role is uncertain. CDR3 length: 15 residues. The ends lost 1 base at V and 5 bases at J; junction bases unmatched: 3. DNA for the CDR3: TGCGCCAGCAGTCAATGGACTAGCGGGACAAACGAGCAGTACTTC. The encoded protein is CASSQWTSGTNEQYF.

The chain joins TRBV5-1 to TRBJ2-7, with TRBD1 identical over 12 bases. The V gene end was trimmed by 5 bases and the J gene end by 1 base; junction bases not matched to a gene: 13. Germline CDR1 SGHRS, CDR2 YFSETQ. The CDR3 runs to 18 residues. The CDR3 loop is CASSPGQGASRESYEQYF. The CDR3 nucleotides read TGCGCCAGCAGTCCGGGACAGGGGGCTTCGCGCGAATCCTACGAGCAGTACTTC.

This clone was seen a single time. The chain has TRBV7-6 and TRBJ1-4, with D maybe TRBD1 (5 bases). Trimming cost V 2 bases and J 1 base, with 14 bases left between them. Looked up from germline, CDR1 is SGHVS and CDR2 is FNYEAQ. This CDR3 comprises 17 residues. The CDR3 DNA sequence: TGTGCCAGCAGCTTAATACGGGCGGGGGGAACTAATGAAAAACTGTTTTTT. Translating gives CASSLIRAGGTNEKLFF.

This chain uses TRBV19 with TRBJ1-2; 8 nucleotides agree with TRBD1. Germline values: CDR1 LNHDA, CDR2 SQIVND (reference sequence). V trimming: 7 bases; J trimming: 4 bases; junction bases outside the gene matches: 14. This CDR3 has 16 amino acids. CDR3 protein: CASNKGQDKTPYGYTF. CDR3 coding DNA: TGTGCCAGTAATAAGGGACAGGACAAAACTCCCTATGGCTACACCTTC.

The chain links TRBV5-1 to TRBJ1-3; the D gene is possibly TRBD1 (5 bases). Trimming removed 3 bases at V and 0 bases at J, with 13 bases between. Germline CDR1 is SGHRS and CDR2 is YFSETQ. CDR3 length: 16 amino acids. The CDR3 nucleotides are TGCGCCAGCAGCTCGAACCCACAGGACTCTGGAAACACCATATATTTT. Protein: CASSSNPQDSGNTIYF.

This rearrangement joins TRBV5-6 to TRBJ1-1, with TRBD1 matching 8 bases. This CDR3 region has 13 residues. Trimming cost V 0 bases and J 6 bases; bases outside gene matches: 1. Germline CDR1 is SGHDT and CDR2 is YYEEEE. CDR3 region: CASSLVTGAEAFF. CDR3 DNA: TGTGCCAGCAGCTTGGTGACAGGGGCTGAAGCTTTCTTT.

The chain combines TRBV19 with TRBJ1-6, with 8 bases lining up with TRBD1. Germline values: CDR1 LNHDA, CDR2 SQIVND (reference sequence). The junction had 5 bases not matched to a gene; V was cut back by 7 bases and J by 9 bases. The CDR3 is made up of 13 amino acids. CDR3 DNA: TGTGCCAGTACCTGGGACAGGAGTTCACCCCTCCACTTT. Its translation is CASTWDRSSPLHF.

In nucleotides, the CDR3 is TGCGCCAGCAGCTATACGACTAGTGAAGAGACCCAGTACTTC. Protein product: CASSYTTSEETQYF. This chain joins TRBV4-1 and TRBJ2-5; TRBD2 is a possible D gene (6 bases). CDR1 is MGHRA, CDR2 YSYEKL, per germline. The V gene lost 5 bases and the J gene lost 3 bases, with 13 bases spanning the gap. This CDR3 has 14 residues.

This sequence joins TRBV15 and TRBJ2-5, with D perhaps matching TRBD1 (6 bases). Trimming cost V 8 bases and J 5 bases, with 18 bases left between them. Germline V gene sequence: CDR1 LNHNV, CDR2 YYDKDF (reference sequence). There are 14 residues in the CDR3. In DNA, the CDR3 is TGTGCCACCTCCCCGAATGGGGGCGGGGAGACCCAGTACTTC. Translation: CATSPNGGGETQYF.

This clone was counted between two and nine times. V gene TRBV27 combines with J gene TRBJ1-1, with a possible D match to TRBD1 (5 bases). Germline CDR1 MNHEY, CDR2 SMNVEV (reference sequence). This CDR3 is built from 14 residues. V was shortened by 3 bases and J by 5 bases, with 13 bases between the two germline ends. The CDR3 nucleotides are TGTGCCAGCAGTTTTACGGCAGGGAGGACTGAAGCTTTCTTT. Translated: CASSFTAGRTEAFF.

V is TRBV6-6 and J is TRBJ2-7; 11 bases are a match to TRBD2. V was clipped by 5 bases and J by 1 base; unmatched bases: 10. Germline V gene sequence: CDR1 MNHNY, CDR2 SVGAGI (reference sequence). The length of the CDR3 is 17 residues. CDR3 sequence (DNA): TGTGCCAGCAGTCGGATCTCCGGGACTAGCGGATCCTACGAGCAGTACTTC. Translation: CASSRISGTSGSYEQYF.